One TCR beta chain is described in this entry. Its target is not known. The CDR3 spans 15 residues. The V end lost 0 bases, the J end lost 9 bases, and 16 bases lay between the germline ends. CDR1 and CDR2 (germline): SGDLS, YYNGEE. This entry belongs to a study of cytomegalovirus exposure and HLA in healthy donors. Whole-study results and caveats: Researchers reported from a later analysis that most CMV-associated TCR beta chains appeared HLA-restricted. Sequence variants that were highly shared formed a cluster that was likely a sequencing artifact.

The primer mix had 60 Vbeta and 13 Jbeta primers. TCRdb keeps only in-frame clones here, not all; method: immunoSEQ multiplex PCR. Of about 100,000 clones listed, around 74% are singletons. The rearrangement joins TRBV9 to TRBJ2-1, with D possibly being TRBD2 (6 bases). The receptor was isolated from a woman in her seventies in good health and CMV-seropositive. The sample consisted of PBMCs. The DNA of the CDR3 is TGTGCCAGCAGCGTAGCTTCTACTAGCCAGAGTGAGCAGTTCTTC. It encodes CASSVASTSQSEQFF.